Below are 11 T cell receptor beta chains sequenced from a single sample in a study of OX40 agonist ivuxolimab in advanced cancers. The assay was immunoSEQ multiplex PCR, and TCRdb's table has in-frame clones only and misses some. The table includes over 85,000 clones, roughly 87% detected once. The sample in question was CD4+ or CD8+ T cells sorted from blood, obtained in a trial of the OX40 agonist ivuxolimab. The origin of the receptors is an adult with an advanced solid tumor such as melanoma, head and neck, liver or kidney cancer.

This clone has a single count. V usage is TRBV5-1 and J usage is TRBJ2-7, with D tentatively TRBD2 (6 bases). Trimming took off 4 bases at V and 6 bases at J, with 8 bases between the two ends. In germline, CDR1 is SGHRS, CDR2 YFSETQ. The CDR3 runs to 11 residues. The CDR3 DNA sequence: TGCGCCAGCAGCATCGGGGGCGAGCAGTACTTC. This sequence encodes CASSIGGEQYF. The full variable domain, its missing parts supplied by reference TRBV5-1 and TRBJ2-7, is KAGVTQTPRYLIKTRGQQVTLSCSPISGHRSVSWYQQTPGQGLQFLFEYFSETQRNKGNFPGRFSGRQFSNSRSEMNVSTLELGDSALYLCASSIGGEQYFGPGTRLTVT.

The chain couples TRBV6-6 to TRBJ1-3; no definite D call. Trimming shortened V by 2 bases and J by 0 bases, and 11 bases separated the two germline ends. CDR1 is MNHNY and CDR2 is SVGAGI in the germline V gene (reference sequence). This CDR3 comprises 16 residues. Written as DNA, the CDR3 is TGTGCCAGCAGTTACGTAATCGCGAGCTCTGGAAACACCATATATTTT. Residues: CASSYVIASSGNTIYF.

This clone came up a few times. The V gene is TRBV30, the J gene TRBJ1-1; no clear D gene. With 2 bases removed from V and 2 bases from J, the gap between germline ends came to 9 bases. Per the germline V gene, CDR1 is GTSNPN and CDR2 is SVGIG (reference sequence). The length of the CDR3 is 13 residues. The CDR3 loop reads CAWSMGYNTEAFF. The CDR3, as DNA: TGTGCCTGGAGTATGGGATACAACACTGAAGCTTTCTTT.

This clone has only one observation. The chain links TRBV30 to TRBJ2-2; tentatively, D is TRBD1 (6 bases). Trimming stripped 3 bases from V and 6 bases from J, with 11 bases between. The CDR3 has 13 amino acids. Germline CDR1 reads GTSNPN; CDR2 reads SVGIG (reference sequence). Written as DNA, the CDR3 is TGTGCCTGGAGGGCACAGGGATCCGGGGAGCTGTTTTTT. Protein sequence: CAWRAQGSGELFF.

The chain links TRBV28 to TRBJ1-1, with 8 bases lining up with TRBD1. Trimming took 5 bases from V and 9 from J; bases not matched to a gene: 8. The CDR3 runs to 13 residues. Germline CDR1 and CDR2: MDHEN and SYDVKM. The CDR3 DNA follows: TGTGCCAGCAGTCCTCCTACAGGGGGGAAAGCTTTCTTT. Translated: CASSPPTGGKAFF.

The rearrangement links TRBV30 to TRBJ2-1; D remains ambiguous. Between the trimmed V and J ends, which lost 1 base and 0 bases, there was a span of 13 bases. The CDR3 runs to 16 residues. Germline V gene lookup returns CDR1 GTSNPN and CDR2 SVGIG (reference sequence). CDR3 in DNA: TGTGCCTGGAGTGCGCTTGACTGGAGCTCCTACAATGAGCAGTTCTTC. Its protein product is CAWSALDWSSYNEQFF.

V and J are TRBV30 and TRBJ2-7; unclear D gene. Germline V gene data show CDR1 as GTSNPN and CDR2 as SVGIG (reference sequence). V lost 5 bases and J 0 bases, leaving 11 bases between the germline ends. The length of the CDR3 is 13 residues. CDR3 coding DNA: TGTGCCTGGTGGCGTAAGAGCTCCTACGAGCAGTACTTC. The encoded protein is CAWWRKSSYEQYF.

V usage is TRBV18 and J usage is TRBJ2-1; D is perhaps TRBD1 (6 bases). The CDR3 spans 15 residues. Germline V lookup: CDR1 KGHSH, CDR2 LQKENI. The V end was cut by 2 bases, the J end by 7 bases, with 15 bases between. CDR3 residues: CASSPARGAGNEQFF. The DNA of the CDR3 is TGTGCCAGCTCACCAGCCAGGGGAGCAGGAAATGAGCAGTTCTTC.

The chain is built from TRBV6-5 and TRBJ1-1, with D perhaps TRBD1 (5 bases). The CDR3 runs to 13 residues. The V gene's germline CDR1 is MNHEY and CDR2 SVGAGI. V shed 2 bases and J shed 9 bases, with 13 bases lying between them. CDR3 nucleotides: TGTGCCAGCAGTTACGAAGCAGGGCGGAAAGCTTTCTTT. This gives the protein CASSYEAGRKAFF.

The V gene is TRBV18, the J gene TRBJ1-2; no definite D call. V lost 5 bases to trimming and J lost 1 base, with 11 bases between them. This CDR3 has 14 residues. Germline loops: CDR1 KGHSH, CDR2 LQKENI. The CDR3 nucleotides are TGTGCCAGCTCAGCCCTAGATCTTAACTATGGCTACACCTTC. Protein: CASSALDLNYGYTF.

The chain employs TRBV6-6 and TRBJ1-1; D gene ambiguous. Germline-derived CDR1 and CDR2 are MNHNY and SVGAGI (reference sequence). The CDR3 extends over 14 amino acids. Trimming pared 8 bases from V and 1 base from J, leaving 14 bases between. Here the CDR3 reads CASGQWAENTEAFF. CDR3 bases: TGTGCCAGCGGTCAATGGGCCGAGAACACTGAAGCTTTCTTT.